These 2 T cell receptor beta chains originate from one sample sequenced in a study of T and B cells in COVID-19 patients. Multiplex PCR with BIOMED2 TRB-A/B primer pools amplified TRB rearrangements. TCRdb fed the multiplex PCR reads into MiXCR, producing one record per CDR3 protein. The data hold just over 7,000 distinct CDR3 sequences, with 31% observed a single time. Each TRB amplification used roughly 240-550 ng of genomic DNA from blood. The source material was blood. The receptors derive from a human donor with active COVID-19.

The chain employs TRBV15 and TRBJ2-2; 7 bases fit TRBD2. The CDR3 contains 20 residues. Germline V gene sequence: CDR1 LNHNV, CDR2 YYDKDF (reference sequence). V dropped 0 bases and J dropped 7; count of bases not matched to a gene: 20. CDR3 bases: TGTGCCACCAGCAGAGATCTGACTAGCCTAGGATTTTTGGACATCGGGGAGCTGTTTTTT. Translating gives CATSRDLTSLGFLDIGELFF.

By frequency in the sample, this clonotype is medium-sized. This chain links TRBV6-6 with TRBJ2-7, with TRBD1 as a possible D gene (6 bases). Between the trimmed V and J ends, which lost 5 bases and 3 bases, there was a span of 8 bases. CDR1 and CDR2 from the germline V gene are MNHNY and SVGAGI (reference sequence). The CDR3 has 12 amino acids. The CDR3 sequence: CASSEQGYEQYV. For the CDR3, the DNA is TGTGCCAGCAGTGAACAGGGCTACGAGCAGTACGTC.